This T cell receptor beta chain derives from a study of blood T cell repertoires in COVID-19. Germline-derived CDR1 and CDR2 are SGHDT and YYEEEE. Trimming at V came to 4 bases and at J to 0 bases, leaving 4 bases not matched to a gene. This CDR3 comprises 16 residues. The assay was immunoSEQ multiplex PCR, and TCRdb's table has in-frame clones only and misses some. The table records 300,000 or so clones, 65% to 85% of them present only once. This clone has a single count. This TCR was sampled from a woman aged 45-60 years with acute or convalescent COVID-19. The sequenced sample was peripheral blood. The genes are TRBV5-6 and TRBJ2-1, with TRBD1 matching over 10 bases. CDR3 sequence (DNA): TGTGCCAGCAGCGCCGGGACAGGGGTCTCCTACAATGAGCAGTTCTTC. Residues: CASSAGTGVSYNEQFF.